The 8 T cell receptor beta chains in this list originate from one sample, sequenced in a study of T cell repertoires in cytomegalovirus infection. TCRdb reanalysed the reads using MiXCR and keeps one entry per CDR3 protein. The table lists some 150,000 distinct CDR3 sequences, under 8% of them singletons, with approximately 18% in the top ten. The sample consisted of PBMCs. All receptors derive from a human donor in good health (CMV status not recorded). Some clones in this sample may be carry-over from other donors' samples.

In its sample, this clonotype was seen many times. The chain uses TRBV7-2 and TRBJ2-1; TRBD2 aligns across 9 bases. This CDR3 spans 14 amino acids. V lost 8 bases and J lost 6; bases outside the gene matches: 8. In germline, CDR1 is SGHTA, CDR2 FQGNSA. The CDR3 spells CASLLFSGGNEQFF. DNA of the CDR3: TGTGCCAGCCTCCTATTTAGCGGGGGCAATGAGCAGTTCTTC.

There are many counts of this clonotype. The V gene is TRBV7-2, the J gene TRBJ1-2; D is undetermined. Between the trimmed V and J ends, which lost 1 base and 5 bases, there was a span of 11 bases. The germline V gene has CDR1 SGHTA and CDR2 FQGNSA. This CDR3 has 14 residues. The CDR3 here is CASSLDSSQYGYTF. Written as DNA, the CDR3 is TGTGCCAGCAGCTTAGACAGCTCCCAGTATGGCTACACCTTC.

Many counts were recorded for this clonotype. The chain employs TRBV11-1 and TRBJ2-1, with D maybe TRBD1 (6 bases). The V and J ends lost 6 bases and 10 bases respectively, with 16 bases between them. The germline gives CDR1 SGHAT, CDR2 FQDESV (reference sequence). The CDR3 runs to 13 residues. In nucleotides, the CDR3 is TGTGCCAGCAGTTTCAGACAGGACCGAGAGCAGTTCTTC. Its translation is CASSFRQDREQFF.

This chain uses TRBV5-1 with TRBJ1-2; a weak D match, TRBD1 (6 bases). Deletions cut 2 bases from V and 4 bases from J, with 9 bases between. The germline V gene has CDR1 SGHRS and CDR2 YFSETQ. This CDR3 comprises 13 residues. The CDR3 sequence is CASSFTGTYGYTF. The CDR3, as DNA: TGCGCCAGCAGCTTTACAGGGACCTATGGCTACACCTTC.

V and J are TRBV4-3 and TRBJ1-2; 11 nucleotides match TRBD1. CDR1 is LGHNA and CDR2 is YSLEER in the germline V gene. V lost 1 base, J lost 8 bases, and 3 bases stayed unmatched. The CDR3 length is 14 residues. CDR3 in amino acids: CASSQVGQGVGYTF. CDR3 DNA: TGCGCCAGCAGCCAAGTGGGACAGGGGGTCGGCTACACCTTC.

Ten or more counts support this clonotype. The chain uses TRBV7-2 and TRBJ2-7; D is perhaps TRBD1 or TRBD2 (5 bases each). Trimming shortened V by 7 bases and J by 0 bases, and 22 bases separated the two germline ends. This CDR3 contains 17 residues. Germline V gives CDR1 SGHTA, CDR2 FQGNSA. The DNA for the CDR3 is TGTGCCAGCACGGGCCCACTCCGGGGCAGGAGCTCCTACGAGCAGTACTTC. Encoded protein: CASTGPLRGRSSYEQYF.

This clonotype showed up many times. The genes are TRBV28 and TRBJ2-5; D may be TRBD1 or TRBD2 (6 bases each). The CDR3 sequence is 16 residues long. Trimming cost V 5 bases and J 0 bases, with 16 bases left between them. Germline-derived CDR1 and CDR2 are MDHEN and SYDVKM. CDR3 in amino acids: CASSEPGAMYQETQYF. In nucleotides, the CDR3 is TGTGCCAGCAGTGAGCCGGGGGCGATGTACCAAGAGACCCAGTACTTC.

This clonotype was found many times. The V gene is TRBV7-8, the J gene TRBJ2-1; 8 bases fit TRBD2. This CDR3 region has 14 residues. J gave up 7 bases and V 8 bases, and 10 bases lay outside the gene matches. Germline CDR1 reads SGHVS; CDR2 reads FQNEAQ. CDR3 coding DNA: TGTGCCAGCGGTCTTCGGGGGGGGAATAATGAGCAGTTCTTC. Translating it yields CASGLRGGNNEQFF. The complete variable domain, with remaining parts taken from reference TRBV7-8 and TRBJ2-1, reads GAGVSQSPRYKVAKRGQDVALRCDPISGHVSLFWYQQALGQGPEFLTYFQNEAQLDKSGLPSDRFFAERPEGSVSTLKIQRTQQEDSAVYLCASGLRGGNNEQFFGPGTRLTVL.